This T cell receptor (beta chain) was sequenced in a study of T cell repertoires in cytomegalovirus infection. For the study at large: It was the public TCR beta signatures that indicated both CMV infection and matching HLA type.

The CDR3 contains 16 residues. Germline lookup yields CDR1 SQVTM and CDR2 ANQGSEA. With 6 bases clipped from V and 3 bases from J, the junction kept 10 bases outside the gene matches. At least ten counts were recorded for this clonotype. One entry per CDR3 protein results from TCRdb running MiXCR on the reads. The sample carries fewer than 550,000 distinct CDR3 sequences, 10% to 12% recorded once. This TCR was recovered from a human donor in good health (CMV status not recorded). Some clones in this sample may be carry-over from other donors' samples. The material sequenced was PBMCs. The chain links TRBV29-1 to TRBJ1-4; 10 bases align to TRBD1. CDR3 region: CSVPSGTGASNEKLFF. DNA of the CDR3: TGCAGCGTCCCCTCCGGGACAGGGGCGTCTAATGAAAAACTGTTTTTT.